This record concerns one T cell receptor (beta chain) sequence. The data originate from a study of T cell changes during pregnancy in multiple sclerosis. Only in-frame clones appear in the TCRdb table, and some are missing; sequencing was by immunoSEQ multiplex PCR. Altogether tens of thousands of clones are present, about 89% being singletons, with the ten largest covering approximately 0.44%. The CDR3 covers 15 residues. After removal of 4 bases from V and 0 bases from J, the junction contained 3 bases not matched to a gene. Germline assignment: CDR1 SGHRS and CDR2 YFSETQ. The source is a female donor with multiple sclerosis, enrolled in a pregnancy study. Sample: CD4+ T cells from peripheral blood mononuclear cells, taken before pregnancy. The rearrangement joins TRBV5-1 to TRBJ2-1; 8 bases are shared with TRBD2. CDR3 nucleotide sequence: TGCGCCAGCAGCGACGGGACTAGCTCCTACAATGAGCAGTTCTTC. Its translation: CASSDGTSSYNEQFF.